These T cell receptor beta chains were read from a single sample in a study of CD8 T cells in ankylosing spondylitis. One entry per CDR3 protein, called by TCRdb with MiXCR from the 5' RACE reads. The sample gives 350,000 or so distinct CDR3 sequences, roughly 14% of which show up once; 1.1% is in the top ten. The sequencing sample was made of blood, either unsorted or a sorted T cell fraction (not recorded which). The source is a male donor with ankylosing spondylitis or in good health (not recorded which). CDR3s include the opening cysteine and the closing phenylalanine or tryptophan. Fields, in order: CDR3 DNA, CDR3 protein, V gene, clone size, D gene, CDR3 length, J gene. A D gene is named only where the DNA matches it firmly. Where a row states a size, it is once, few, many or the class of an expanded clone; other rows omit it.

CDR3nt: TGCAGTGCGGTTGGACTAGCGGGGGCTCTTCTCAATGAGCAGTTCTTC
CDR3aa: CSAVGLAGALLNEQFF
v_gene: TRBV20-1
abundance: NA
d_gene: TRBD2
len: 16
j_gene: TRBJ2-1

CDR3nt: TGTGCCAGCAGCGCCTGGACAGGGAGTGTTTTGAAAAACATTCAGTACTTC
CDR3aa: CASSAWTGSVLKNIQYF
v_gene: TRBV5-6
abundance: NA
d_gene: TRBD1
len: 17
j_gene: TRBJ2-4

CDR3nt: TGCAGCGTTGAGCGGGAGCGGCTAAGCACAGATACGCAGTATTTT
CDR3aa: CSVERERLSTDTQYF
v_gene: TRBV29-1
abundance: few
d_gene: TRBD2
len: 15
j_gene: TRBJ2-3

CDR3nt: TGTGCCAGCAGGTCTAGCGGGGGGGCCCCCGGGGAGCTGTTTTTT
CDR3aa: CASRSSGGAPGELFF
v_gene: TRBV6-1
abundance: NA
d_gene: TRBD2
len: 15
j_gene: TRBJ2-2

CDR3nt: TGTGCCAGCAGCGTAGGTCCCCAACTGCGCCTCACAGATACGCAGTATTTT
CDR3aa: CASSVGPQLRLTDTQYF
v_gene: TRBV9
abundance: few
d_gene: NA
len: 17
j_gene: TRBJ2-3

CDR3nt: TGTGCCAGCAGTTTTCGGGTAGCCTCACCCCTCCACTTT
CDR3aa: CASSFRVASPLHF
v_gene: TRBV12-3/TRBV12-4
abundance: many
d_gene: NA
len: 13
j_gene: TRBJ1-6

CDR3nt: TGTGCCAGCAGTTCCACAGCCAGCCTCCCGGGTGGCTACACCTTC
CDR3aa: CASSSTASLPGGYTF
v_gene: TRBV12-3/TRBV12-4
abundance: many
d_gene: NA
len: 15
j_gene: TRBJ1-2

CDR3nt: TGTGCCAGCAGCTTAGACCCGACTCCCAATGAGCAGTTCTTC
CDR3aa: CASSLDPTPNEQFF
v_gene: TRBV11-2
abundance: many
d_gene: NA
len: 14
j_gene: TRBJ2-1

CDR3nt: TGCGCCAGCAGCCCCCCTCTGAGTGGCACTGAAGCTTTCTTT
CDR3aa: CASSPPLSGTEAFF
v_gene: TRBV5-1
abundance: NA
d_gene: NA
len: 14
j_gene: TRBJ1-1

CDR3nt: TGTGCCAGCAGTCTGACATTAGCGGGAGCGCCCGGGGAGCTGTTTTTT
CDR3aa: CASSLTLAGAPGELFF
v_gene: TRBV6-1
abundance: NA
d_gene: TRBD2
len: 16
j_gene: TRBJ2-2

CDR3nt: TGTGCCAGCAGAAGCGGGAGTAGCGATGAGCAGTTCTTC
CDR3aa: CASRSGSSDEQFF
v_gene: TRBV7-9
abundance: NA
d_gene: TRBD2
len: 13
j_gene: TRBJ2-1

CDR3nt: TGTGCCAGCCGGGGGTCCCGCAATCAGCCCCAGCATTTT
CDR3aa: CASRGSRNQPQHF
v_gene: TRBV6-1
abundance: NA
d_gene: NA
len: 13
j_gene: TRBJ1-5

CDR3nt: TGTGCCAGCAGCTTCGCCCTTAGGGGACAGGGAAACAAGCAGTACTTC
CDR3aa: CASSFALRGQGNKQYF
v_gene: TRBV7-8
abundance: NA
d_gene: TRBD1
len: 16
j_gene: TRBJ2-7

CDR3nt: TGTGCCAGCACGCGGCAGGGGAACACTGAAGCTTTCTTT
CDR3aa: CASTRQGNTEAFF
v_gene: TRBV25-1
abundance: few
d_gene: NA
len: 13
j_gene: TRBJ1-1

CDR3nt: TGTGCCTGGAGTTTGGCGGAGCGGTGGCCCCAGCATTTT
CDR3aa: CAWSLAERWPQHF
v_gene: TRBV30
abundance: few
d_gene: NA
len: 13
j_gene: TRBJ1-5

CDR3nt: TGTGCCAGCAGTGATCAGGGTTTTAACAATCAGCCCCAGCATTTT
CDR3aa: CASSDQGFNNQPQHF
v_gene: TRBV2
abundance: few
d_gene: NA
len: 15
j_gene: TRBJ1-5

CDR3nt: TGTGCCAGCAGCGCCGGGGGACAGGAGACCCAGTACTTC
CDR3aa: CASSAGGQETQYF
v_gene: TRBV9
abundance: few
d_gene: NA
len: 13
j_gene: TRBJ2-5

CDR3nt: TGTGCCAGCAGGGGTAATTCGTATAAGAACACCGGGGAGCTGTTTTTT
CDR3aa: CASRGNSYKNTGELFF
v_gene: TRBV25-1
abundance: few
d_gene: NA
len: 16
j_gene: TRBJ2-2

CDR3nt: TGTGCCAGCAGCCCCAATGTGGGGACTAGCACTTACAATGAGCAGTTCTTC
CDR3aa: CASSPNVGTSTYNEQFF
v_gene: TRBV7-2
abundance: NA
d_gene: TRBD2
len: 17
j_gene: TRBJ2-1

CDR3nt: TGTGCCAGCAGTACCCGGACAGGGGGAGGGTGGGAGACCCAGTACTTC
CDR3aa: CASSTRTGGGWETQYF
v_gene: TRBV12-3/TRBV12-4
abundance: NA
d_gene: TRBD1
len: 16
j_gene: TRBJ2-5

CDR3nt: TGTGCCACCAGCAGAGATCTCTTGGGGACAGGGGCCTATGGCTACACCTTC
CDR3aa: CATSRDLLGTGAYGYTF
v_gene: TRBV15
abundance: NA
d_gene: TRBD1
len: 17
j_gene: TRBJ1-2

CDR3nt: TGCAGTGCTAGAGTATCAGGGACTAGCGGGAGAGGTGAGCAGTTCTTC
CDR3aa: CSARVSGTSGRGEQFF
v_gene: TRBV20-1
abundance: few
d_gene: TRBD2
len: 16
j_gene: TRBJ2-1

CDR3nt: TGTGCCATCAGTGAGCCCTTAGCGGGGGCCGACAATGAGCAGTTCTTC
CDR3aa: CAISEPLAGADNEQFF
v_gene: TRBV10-3
abundance: NA
d_gene: TRBD2
len: 16
j_gene: TRBJ2-1

CDR3nt: TGCGCCAGCGGGGTCCAAGAGACCCAGTACTTC
CDR3aa: CASGVQETQYF
v_gene: TRBV5-1
abundance: few
d_gene: NA
len: 11
j_gene: TRBJ2-5

CDR3nt: TGTGCCAGCAGTTACTCTGGGTTTCAGTACTTC
CDR3aa: CASSYSGFQYF
v_gene: TRBV6-6
abundance: NA
d_gene: NA
len: 11
j_gene: TRBJ2-7

CDR3nt: TGTGCCAGCATTTTCGATGACAGGGGCGAGCAGTTCTTC
CDR3aa: CASIFDDRGEQFF
v_gene: TRBV6-5
abundance: few
d_gene: TRBD1
len: 13
j_gene: TRBJ2-1

CDR3nt: TGCAGTGCTAGAGGGTCGAAAGAGACCCAGTACTTC
CDR3aa: CSARGSKETQYF
v_gene: TRBV20-1
abundance: many
d_gene: NA
len: 12
j_gene: TRBJ2-5